These 2 T cell receptor beta chains originate from one sample sequenced in a study of graft-versus-host responses after intestinal transplantation. Profiling relied on immunoSEQ multiplex PCR, and the TCRdb table lists in-frame clones only, not all of them. Altogether roughly 100,000 clones are present, 80% to 95% being singletons, with the ten largest covering more than 0.9%. Antigens of these TCRs are unknown. This specimen consisted of unstimulated CD8+ T cells sorted from spleen or lymph node cells, obtained before intestinal transplant. These receptors were obtained from a human donor who received an intestinal transplant.

The rearrangement joins TRBV15 to TRBJ1-2, with 10 bases matching TRBD1. Looked up from germline, CDR1 is LNHNV and CDR2 is YYDKDF (reference sequence). The CDR3 is 18 residues long. The junction had 9 bases not matched to a gene; V was cut back by 0 bases and J by 2 bases. The DNA for the CDR3 is TGTGCCACCAGCAGAGATGGGACAGGGGCCCTCCTAAACTATGGCTACACCTTC. Its protein product is CATSRDGTGALLNYGYTF.

The CDR3 DNA sequence: TGCGCCAGCAGCCAAGCCGGACAGGGCGTTGAGACCCAGTACTTC. Its protein is CASSQAGQGVETQYF. The chain links TRBV4-1 to TRBJ2-5, with 8 bases that match TRBD1. V lost 1 base, J lost 5 bases, and 6 bases stayed unmatched. Looked up from germline, CDR1 is MGHRA and CDR2 is YSYEKL. This CDR3 comprises 15 residues.